These T cell receptor beta chains were read from a single sample in a study of blood T cell repertoires in COVID-19. TCRdb's table, derived via immunoSEQ multiplex PCR, lists solely in-frame clones and lacks some. The table lists 200,000 to 250,000 clones, about 79% of them singletons. Sequenced: PBMCs or T cells enriched from blood (not recorded which). The receptors stem from a woman in her sixties or seventies who had recovered from COVID-19. The CDR3 runs from the conserved cysteine through the conserved F or W. Fields, in order: D gene, CDR3 length, clone size, V gene, J gene, CDR3 protein, CDR3 DNA. The D gene is left open where the match is weak. Expanded clones get a size class; other rows say once, few or many, or leave the size out.

>TRBD1|14|-|TRBV18|TRBJ1-5
CASSPRTGNEPQHF
TGTGCCAGCTCACCCCGGACAGGGAACGAGCCCCAGCATTTT
>TRBD1|16|few|TRBV9|TRBJ2-3
CASSVDGTGGTDTQYF
TGTGCCAGCAGCGTAGACGGGACAGGGGGCACAGATACGCAGTATTTT
>-|16|-|TRBV5-5|TRBJ1-4
CASSLDWSATNEKLFF
TGTGCCAGCAGCTTGGACTGGTCCGCAACTAATGAAAAACTGTTTTTT
>-|14|-|TRBV5-4|TRBJ1-2
CASSFGRESLGYTF
TGTGCCAGCAGCTTTGGACGGGAGAGTCTTGGCTACACCTTC
>-|11|once|TRBV24-1|TRBJ1-2
CAPAARGGYTF
TGTGCCCCCGCAGCCCGGGGGGGCTACACCTTC
>-|14|few|TRBV19|TRBJ2-7
CASSTTGSSYEQYF
TGTGCCAGTAGTACCACCGGGAGCTCCTACGAGCAGTACTTC
>-|13|-|TRBV19|TRBJ2-6
CATSVPGANVLTF
TGTGCAACGTCGGTGCCTGGGGCCAACGTCCTGACTTTC
>-|16|-|TRBV7-3|TRBJ2-3
CASSPGFAGSTDTQYF
TGTGCCAGCAGCCCGGGTTTTGCCGGGAGCACAGATACGCAGTATTTT
>TRBD1|14|-|TRBV11-2|TRBJ1-2
CASSTTGTGYGYTF
TGTGCCAGCAGCACCACCGGGACAGGTTATGGCTACACCTTC
>-|15|-|TRBV7-6|TRBJ1-1
CASSRAAVGNTEAFF
TGTGCCAGCAGCCGAGCAGCGGTTGGGAACACTGAAGCTTTCTTT
>-|15|few|TRBV7-8|TRBJ1-6
CASSSQQGLNSPLHF
TGTGCCAGCAGCTCCCAACAGGGACTAAATTCACCCCTCCACTTT